What follows are 30 T cell receptor beta chains derived from one specimen sequenced in a study of CD8 T cells in ankylosing spondylitis (dated by TCRdb to the late 2010s). No antigens are known for them. What the study reported, not specific to this receptor: A TCR beta motif made up of several highly homologous amino acid variants appeared to be characteristic of blood from ankylosing spondylitis patients.

Receptor amplification or capture employed 5' RACE. The instrument given in TCRdb is Illumina HiSeq 2500. TCRdb took the public reads, trimmed them with fastp at Q25, ran MiXCR for clone calling and kept in-frame beta chains. CDR3 protein sequences are deduplicated, and each keeps its most common genes and DNA. Within this sample are hundreds of thousands of distinct CDR3 sequences, with 12% of them counted one time only. The top ten constitute under 7.5% of the sample. The material sequenced was blood, either unsorted or a sorted T cell fraction (not recorded which). The receptors shown here come from a male donor with ankylosing spondylitis.

In its sample, this clonotype was seen a few times. J is TRBJ2-5 and V is TRBV29-1, with D perhaps TRBD1 (5 bases). The V and J ends lost 4 bases and 2 bases respectively, with 14 bases between them. The CDR3 loop spans 14 amino acids. The germline V gene has CDR1 SQVTM and CDR2 ANQGSEA. CDR3 loop: CSVAAGNSQETQYF. CDR3 nucleotides: TGCAGCGTTGCGGCAGGGAATTCACAAGAGACCCAGTACTTC.

This clonotype was seen once. The chain combines TRBV20-1 with TRBJ2-7, with 7 bases matching TRBD1. Per germline, CDR1 DFQATT and CDR2 SNEGSKA (reference sequence). This CDR3 contains 15 residues. V lost 3 bases and J lost 4; bases outside the gene matches: 12. In DNA, the CDR3 is TGCAGTGCTAGTTCGGGGCAGGGGGTTTCGTACGAGCAGTACTTC. Translating it yields CSASSGQGVSYEQYF.

The rearrangement links TRBV11-2 to TRBJ2-7; D is unresolved. V lost 1 base, J lost 0 bases, and 7 bases lay in between. The germline V gene encodes CDR1 SGHAT and CDR2 FQNNGV. This CDR3 contains 14 residues. CDR3 coding DNA: TGTGCCAGCAGCTTAGGATGGAGCTCCTACGAGCAGTACTTC. This codes for CASSLGWSSYEQYF.

In its sample, this clonotype was seen a few times. Written as DNA, the CDR3 is TGTGCCAGCAGCCCAGGACTAGCGACGAGCCATGAGCAGTTCTTC. It specifies CASSPGLATSHEQFF. This chain joins TRBV12-3 or TRBV12-4 and TRBJ2-1, with 9 bases that match TRBD2. The CDR3 totals 15 residues. V was clipped by 6 bases and J by 8 bases; unmatched bases: 11.

This CDR3 is CAWSVGEEQFF. The CDR3 DNA sequence: TGTGCCTGGAGTGTAGGGGAGGAGCAGTTCTTC. The chain combines TRBV30 with TRBJ2-1; either TRBD1 or TRBD2 may supply D (5 bases each). Trimming cost V 0 bases and J 10 bases, with 7 bases left between them. Germline assignment: CDR1 GTSNPN and CDR2 SVGIG (reference sequence). The CDR3 sequence is 11 residues long.

This clonotype was counted a few times. The V gene is TRBV5-1, the J gene TRBJ2-3; D is perhaps TRBD1 (6 bases). CDR1 and CDR2 (germline): SGHRS, YFSETQ. The CDR3 length is 13 residues. Trimming took 2 bases from V and 9 from J, leaving 13 bases between them. CDR3 DNA: TGCGCCAGCAGCTTTCAGGGGTTAGAGACGCAGTATTTT. Its protein product is CASSFQGLETQYF. The whole variable domain, remainder taken from reference TRBV5-1 and TRBJ2-3, is KAGVTQTPRYLIKTRGQQVTLSCSPISGHRSVSWYQQTPGQGLQFLFEYFSETQRNKGNFPGRFSGRQFSNSRSEMNVSTLELGDSALYLCASSFQGLETQYFGPGTRLTVL.

In DNA, the CDR3 is TGCGCCAGCAAGGGACAGGGAGGTGAAAAACTGTTTTTT. It encodes CASKGQGGEKLFF. The J gene is TRBJ1-4, the V gene TRBV10-2; 9 bases match TRBD1. This CDR3 is built from 13 residues. The junction had 4 bases not matched to a gene; V was cut back by 7 bases and J by 7 bases. Looked up from germline, CDR1 is WSHSY and CDR2 is SAAADI.

This clonotype was detected many times. The chain combines TRBV5-1 with TRBJ2-3; D is ambiguous. V lost 5 bases and J 6 bases, leaving 13 bases between the germline ends. This CDR3 spans 13 amino acids. The germline V gene has CDR1 SGHRS and CDR2 YFSETQ. The CDR3 here is CASRSSNPDTQYF. The CDR3 region has the DNA TGCGCCAGCAGAAGTAGTAATCCCGATACGCAGTATTTT.

This clonotype was counted a few times. One end of the junction fails to match germline, which may point to a read error. This chain uses TRBV7-9 with TRBJ2-1, with 15 bases aligning to TRBD2. CDR1 is SEHNR and CDR2 is FQNEAQ in the germline V gene (reference sequence). CDR3 length: 15 amino acids. The CDR3 protein is CASSLGGLAGGVRIF. The CDR3 DNA follows: TGTGCCAGCAGCTTAGGGGGACTAGCGGGAGGAGTCAGAATCTTC.

This clonotype was found a few times. The V and J genes are TRBV6-1 and TRBJ2-7; a weak D match, TRBD2 (5 bases). Trimming pared 2 bases from V and 2 bases from J, leaving 10 bases between. The CDR3 consists of 14 residues. Germline-derived CDR1 and CDR2 are MNHNS and SASEGT. The CDR3 bases are TGTGCCAGCAGTGAATACCCCGGGACCTACGAGCAGTACGTC. This sequence encodes CASSEYPGTYEQYV.

This clonotype showed up just a few times. The rearrangement joins TRBV3-1 to TRBJ2-6, with D unresolved. From germline, CDR1 is LGHDT and CDR2 YNNKEL (reference sequence). CDR3 length: 16 amino acids. V was cut by 6 bases and J by 0 bases, with 12 bases left in between. The CDR3, as DNA: TGTGCCAGCAGTCCTCGTGGGTCCTCTGGGGCCAACGTCCTGACTTTC. It codes for CASSPRGSSGANVLTF.

This clonotype turned up a few times. This chain connects TRBV6-1 to TRBJ2-7; possible D gene TRBD2, 6 bases. This CDR3 region has 16 residues. V was pared by 2 bases and J by 3 bases, with 17 bases between. From germline, CDR1 is MNHNS and CDR2 SASEGT. The chain's CDR3 is CASSESGPFSLYEQYF. CDR3 coding DNA: TGTGCCAGCAGTGAAAGCGGGCCATTCTCCCTCTACGAGCAGTACTTC.

This clonotype has at least ten counts. This chain uses TRBV20-1 with TRBJ2-3; the match to TRBD2 covers 11 bases. The V gene's germline CDR1 is DFQATT and CDR2 SNEGSKA (reference sequence). This CDR3 region has 15 residues. The junction had 8 bases not matched to a gene; V was cut back by 3 bases and J by 6 bases. As DNA, the CDR3 is TGCAGTGCTAGTCCGACTAGCGGGGTTCGGGATACGCAGTATTTT. Its translation is CSASPTSGVRDTQYF.

In its sample, this clonotype was seen many times. This chain uses TRBV5-1 with TRBJ2-1; 14 nucleotides match TRBD2. The CDR3 is 18 amino acids. V lost 0 bases to trimming and J lost 6 bases; unmatched junction nucleotides: 8. CDR1 and CDR2 (germline): SGHRS, YFSETQ. The CDR3 nucleotides are TGCGCCAGCAGCTTGGTGACTAGCGGGAGGGCCTTTGGCAATGAGCAGTTCTTC. This sequence encodes CASSLVTSGRAFGNEQFF.

This clonotype turned up a few times. The chain carries TRBV4-1 and TRBJ2-5; D is possibly TRBD2 (6 bases). Trimming cost V 4 bases and J 1 base, with 19 bases left between them. This CDR3 is built from 17 residues. Germline V gives CDR1 MGHRA, CDR2 YSYEKL. The CDR3 DNA is TGCGCCAGCAGCCGCCTTCCCCGCTTAGCGGCCCAAGAGACCCAGTACTTC. Amino acids: CASSRLPRLAAQETQYF.

The sample holds a few counts of this clonotype. The rearrangement joins TRBV29-1 to TRBJ1-2; tentative D call: TRBD1 (6 bases). Germline assignment: CDR1 SQVTM and CDR2 ANQGSEA. This CDR3 has 14 amino acids. V lost 5 bases, J lost 2 bases, and 15 bases lay in between. The CDR3 loop is CSVQGTSFNYGYTF. Here the CDR3 DNA reads TGCAGCGTTCAAGGGACATCCTTCAACTATGGCTACACCTTC. Variable domain in full (rest from reference TRBV29-1 and TRBJ1-2): SAVISQKPSRDICQRGTSLTIQCQVDSQVTMMFWYRQQPGQSLTLIATANQGSEATYESGFVIDKFPISRPNLTFSTLTVSNMSPEDSSIYLCSVQGTSFNYGYTFGSGTRLTVV.

This clonotype was seen a few times. The J gene is TRBJ1-1, the V gene TRBV12-3 or TRBV12-4; possible D gene TRBD1, 5 bases. The CDR3 extends over 14 amino acids. Trimming shortened V by 6 bases and J by 1 base, and 12 bases separated the two germline ends. CDR3 loop: CASRSGTENTEAFF. The CDR3 DNA sequence: TGTGCCAGCAGATCCGGGACGGAGAACACTGAAGCTTTCTTT.

Only a few counts were recorded for this clonotype. The chain has TRBV5-1 and TRBJ2-7; D is unclear. Germline V gene data show CDR1 as SGHRS and CDR2 as YFSETQ. The CDR3 loop spans 14 amino acids. V lost 0 bases and J lost 5, with 12 bases in between. The CDR3 loop reads CASSLDPGSHEQYV. CDR3 in DNA: TGCGCCAGCAGCTTGGACCCCGGATCCCACGAGCAGTACGTC.

This rearrangement joins TRBV20-1 to TRBJ2-7; D possibly corresponds to TRBD2 (5 bases). The germline gives CDR1 DFQATT, CDR2 SNEGSKA (reference sequence). The CDR3 loop spans 11 amino acids. Trimming took off 3 bases at V and 5 bases at J, with 8 bases between the two ends. The CDR3 coding sequence is TGCAGTGCTAGGAGGGTGAACGAGCAGTACTTC. Translated: CSARRVNEQYF.

V is TRBV20-1 and J is TRBJ2-7, with D unresolved. Trimming removed 0 bases at V and 1 base at J, with 10 bases between. Germline CDR1 DFQATT, CDR2 SNEGSKA (reference sequence). The CDR3 is 14 amino acids. The CDR3 is CSARDRINSYEQYF. The CDR3 DNA reads as TGCAGTGCTAGAGACAGAATAAATTCCTACGAGCAGTACTTC.

The genes are TRBV6-1 and TRBJ2-7; D tentatively fits TRBD1 or TRBD2 (5 bases each). Germline assignment: CDR1 MNHNS and CDR2 SASEGT. The CDR3 is 13 residues long. The V gene lost 7 bases and the J gene lost 0 bases, with 10 bases spanning the gap. CDR3 sequence: CASNLGTSYEQYF. The CDR3, as DNA: TGTGCCAGCAACCTAGGGACCTCCTACGAGCAGTACTTC.

The V call is TRBV27, the J call TRBJ2-1; 7 nucleotides line up with TRBD2. V lost 5 bases to trimming and J lost 7 bases; unmatched junction nucleotides: 8. This CDR3 contains 14 residues. Germline CDR1 and CDR2: MNHEY and SMNVEV (reference sequence). The CDR3 spells CASSAGTNGNEQFF. The CDR3 nucleotides read TGTGCCAGCAGTGCGGGGACTAACGGAAATGAGCAGTTCTTC.

This clonotype was seen a handful of times. This sequence joins TRBV15 and TRBJ1-6; the D is unclear. This CDR3 has 14 residues. Germline V gene sequence: CDR1 LNHNV, CDR2 YYDKDF (reference sequence). Trimming removed 0 bases at V and 13 bases at J, with 13 bases between. The CDR3 DNA follows: TGTGCCACCAGCAGAGAGGTTCCGGATGCGCCCCTCCACTTT. The encoded protein is CATSREVPDAPLHF.

This clonotype was observed many times. The chain joins TRBV12-3 or TRBV12-4 to TRBJ1-2; TRBD1 matches 9 bases. V dropped 7 bases and J dropped 4; count of bases not matched to a gene: 7. This CDR3 contains 14 residues. CDR3 nucleotides: TGTGCCAGCACCCCACAGGGGGCGGGCTATGGCTACACCTTC. Amino acids: CASTPQGAGYGYTF.

The V call is TRBV18, the J call TRBJ2-5, with D possibly matching TRBD2 (5 bases). V was clipped by 3 bases and J by 5 bases, with 10 bases between them. The CDR3 runs to 13 residues. CDR1 is KGHSH, CDR2 LQKENI, per germline. The CDR3: CASSPDGDETQYF. DNA for the CDR3: TGTGCCAGCTCACCGGACGGGGATGAGACCCAGTACTTC.

The chain uses TRBV13 and TRBJ2-7, with 11 bases fitting TRBD2. The V gene's germline CDR1 is PRHDT and CDR2 FYEKMQ (reference sequence). The CDR3 runs to 17 residues. After removal of 3 bases from V and 1 base from J, the junction contained 8 bases not matched to a gene. CDR3 in amino acids: CASSFRSGREDSYEQYF. CDR3 bases: TGTGCCAGCAGCTTTCGTAGCGGGAGGGAGGATTCCTACGAGCAGTACTTC.

V and J are TRBV7-9 and TRBJ1-5; TRBD1 agrees at 7 bases. The CDR3 totals 14 residues. From germline, CDR1 is SEHNR and CDR2 FQNEAQ (reference sequence). V trimming: 5 bases; J trimming: 7 bases; junction bases outside the gene matches: 8. The CDR3 here is CASSQGGVFQPQHF. For the CDR3, the DNA is TGTGCCAGCAGCCAGGGGGGGGTATTCCAGCCCCAGCATTTT.

This clonotype occurred many times. This sequence joins TRBV29-1 and TRBJ2-3; possibly TRBD1 for D (6 bases). The V and J ends lost 0 bases and 3 bases respectively, with 13 bases between them. Germline-derived CDR1 and CDR2 are SQVTM and ANQGSEA. This CDR3 is built from 15 residues. The CDR3 DNA follows: TGCAGCGTTGAAGATCTAGGACAGTTAACAGATACGCAGTATTTT. This codes for CSVEDLGQLTDTQYF.

This clonotype was recorded a few times. The chain combines TRBV11-2 with TRBJ2-1; TRBD1 aligns across 10 bases. The length of the CDR3 is 18 residues. V shed 3 bases and J 9 bases; nucleotides not matched to a gene: 17. Germline loops: CDR1 SGHAT, CDR2 FQNNGV. DNA for the CDR3: TGTGCCAGCAGCTTTCTCATTTATGACAGGGGGCCTGCTGGTGAGCAGTTCTTC. Translation gives CASSFLIYDRGPAGEQFF.

This clonotype was seen a handful of times. The rearrangement uses TRBV20-1 and TRBJ2-7, with a weak D call TRBD2 (5 bases). The V end lost 3 bases, the J end lost 3 bases, and 9 bases lay between the germline ends. Germline V lookup: CDR1 DFQATT, CDR2 SNEGSKA (reference sequence). CDR3 length: 12 amino acids. The CDR3, as DNA: TGCAGTGCTAGTCGACGGGGCTACGAGCAGTACTTC. The encoded protein is CSASRRGYEQYF.